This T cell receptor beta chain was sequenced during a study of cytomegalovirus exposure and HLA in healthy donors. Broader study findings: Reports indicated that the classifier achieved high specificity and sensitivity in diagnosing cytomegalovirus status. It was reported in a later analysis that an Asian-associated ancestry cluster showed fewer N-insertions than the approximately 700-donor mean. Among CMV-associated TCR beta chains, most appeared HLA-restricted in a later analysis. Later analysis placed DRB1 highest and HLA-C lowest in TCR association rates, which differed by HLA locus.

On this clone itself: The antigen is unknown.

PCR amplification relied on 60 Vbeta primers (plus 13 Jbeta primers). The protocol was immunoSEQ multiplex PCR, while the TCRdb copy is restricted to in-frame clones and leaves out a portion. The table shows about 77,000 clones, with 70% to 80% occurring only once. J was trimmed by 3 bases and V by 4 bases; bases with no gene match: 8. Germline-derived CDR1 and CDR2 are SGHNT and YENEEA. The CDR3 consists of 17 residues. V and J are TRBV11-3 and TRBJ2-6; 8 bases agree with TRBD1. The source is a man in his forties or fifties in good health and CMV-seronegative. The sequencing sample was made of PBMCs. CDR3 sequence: CASSSGQGMGGANVLTF. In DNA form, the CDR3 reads TGTGCCAGCAGCTCAGGACAGGGAATGGGTGGGGCCAACGTCCTGACTTTC.